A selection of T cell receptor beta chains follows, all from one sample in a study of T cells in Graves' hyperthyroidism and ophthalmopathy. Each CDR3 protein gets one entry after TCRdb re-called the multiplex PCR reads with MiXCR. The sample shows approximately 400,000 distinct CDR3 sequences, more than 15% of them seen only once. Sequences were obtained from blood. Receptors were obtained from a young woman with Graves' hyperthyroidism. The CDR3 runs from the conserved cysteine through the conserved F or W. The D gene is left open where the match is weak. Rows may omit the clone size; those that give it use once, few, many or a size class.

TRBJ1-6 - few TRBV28 TGTGCCATCAGAAGGGGGGGCCCCACACTTAATTCACCCCTCCACTTT CAIRRGGPTLNSPLHF
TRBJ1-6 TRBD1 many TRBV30 TGTGCCTGGAGTGTGGGGGGGACAGAGAATTCACCCCTCCACTTT CAWSVGGTENSPLHF
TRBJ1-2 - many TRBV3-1 TGTGCCAGCAGCCAAGACGTAGGAGGGGGAGATGGCTACACCTTC CASSQDVGGGDGYTF
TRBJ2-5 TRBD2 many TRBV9 TGTGCCAGCAGCGTAAATGCGGGGGGGCCCGAGACCCAGTACTTC CASSVNAGGPETQYF
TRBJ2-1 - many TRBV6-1 TGTGCCAGCAGTGCAGCTCCCGGGCAGACCTACAATGAGCAGTTCTTC CASSAAPGQTYNEQFF
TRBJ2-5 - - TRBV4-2 TGTGCCAGCAGCCAACCCAGCGTTTTCCAAGAGACCCAGTACTTC CASSQPSVFQETQYF
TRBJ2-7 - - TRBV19 TGTGCCAGTAGTAGAACCGGCCCAGCCGAGCAGTACTTC CASSRTGPAEQYF
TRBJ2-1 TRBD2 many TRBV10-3 TGTGCCACCGTACCGAGGGGGGGACTAGCCTACAATGAGCAGTTCTTC CATVPRGGLAYNEQFF
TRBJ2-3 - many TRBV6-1 TGTGCCAGCGTGGGTGGGCGGGGTATTGCAGATACGCAGTATTTT CASVGGRGIADTQYF
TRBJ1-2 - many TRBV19 TGTGCCAGTAGCCGGGAATCCCAAAATGGCTACACCTTC CASSRESQNGYTF
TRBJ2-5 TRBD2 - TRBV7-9 TGTGCCAGCAGCCCAGCGGGACTAGCGGGAATGGAGACCCAGTACTTC CASSPAGLAGMETQYF
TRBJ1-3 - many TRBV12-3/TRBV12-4 TGTGCCAGCAGATCCAGGGACGGGAGCTCTGGAAACACCATATATTTT CASRSRDGSSGNTIYF
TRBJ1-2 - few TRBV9 TGTGCCAGCAGCGTAGACAGGACTAACTATGGCTACACCTTC CASSVDRTNYGYTF
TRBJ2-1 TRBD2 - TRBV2 TGTGCCAGCAGTGAGGGGCTAGCGGGAGGGGGGGGGCAGTTCTTC CASSEGLAGGGGQFF
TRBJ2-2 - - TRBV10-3 TGTGCCATCAGTTACACGGGGGCCCACACCGGGGAGCTGTTTTTT CAISYTGAHTGELFF
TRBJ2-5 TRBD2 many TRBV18 TGTGCCAGCTCCGCGGGACTAGCGGGAGAGACCCAGTACTTC CASSAGLAGETQYF